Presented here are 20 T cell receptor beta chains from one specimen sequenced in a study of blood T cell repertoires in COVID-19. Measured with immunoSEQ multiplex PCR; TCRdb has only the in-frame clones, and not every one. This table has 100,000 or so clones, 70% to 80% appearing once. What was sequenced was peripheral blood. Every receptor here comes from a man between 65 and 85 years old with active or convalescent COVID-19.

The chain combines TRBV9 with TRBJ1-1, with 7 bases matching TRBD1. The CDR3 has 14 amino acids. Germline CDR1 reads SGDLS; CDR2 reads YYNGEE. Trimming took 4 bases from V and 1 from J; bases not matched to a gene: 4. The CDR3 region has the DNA TGTGCCAGCAGCAAGACAGGGCAGAACACTGAAGCTTTCTTT. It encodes CASSKTGQNTEAFF.

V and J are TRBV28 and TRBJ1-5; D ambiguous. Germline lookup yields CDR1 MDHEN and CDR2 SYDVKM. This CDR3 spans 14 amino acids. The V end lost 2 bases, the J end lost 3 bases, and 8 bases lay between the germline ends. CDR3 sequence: CASSLMQFNQPQHF. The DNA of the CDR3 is TGTGCCAGCAGTTTAATGCAGTTCAATCAGCCCCAGCATTTT.

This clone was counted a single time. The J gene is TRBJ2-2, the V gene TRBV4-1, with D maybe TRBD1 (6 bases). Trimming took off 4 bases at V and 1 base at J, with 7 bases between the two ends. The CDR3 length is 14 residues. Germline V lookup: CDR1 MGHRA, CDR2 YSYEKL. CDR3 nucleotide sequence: TGCGCCAGCAGCCCGACAGGGAACACCGGGGAGCTGTTTTTT. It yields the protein CASSPTGNTGELFF.

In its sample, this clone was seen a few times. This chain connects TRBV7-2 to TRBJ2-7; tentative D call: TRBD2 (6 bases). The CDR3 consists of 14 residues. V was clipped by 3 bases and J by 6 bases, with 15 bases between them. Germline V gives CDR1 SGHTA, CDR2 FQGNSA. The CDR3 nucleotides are TGTGCCAGCAGCTTTGGATTACCCGGGGGCGAGCAGTACTTC. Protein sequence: CASSFGLPGGEQYF.

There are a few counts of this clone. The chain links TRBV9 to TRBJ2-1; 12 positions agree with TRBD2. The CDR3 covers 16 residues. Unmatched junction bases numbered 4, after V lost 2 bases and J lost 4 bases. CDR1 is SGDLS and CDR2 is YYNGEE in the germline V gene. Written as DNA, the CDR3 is TGTGCCAGCAGCGTCGGGACTAGCGGGCCGTACAATGAGCAGTTCTTC. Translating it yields CASSVGTSGPYNEQFF.

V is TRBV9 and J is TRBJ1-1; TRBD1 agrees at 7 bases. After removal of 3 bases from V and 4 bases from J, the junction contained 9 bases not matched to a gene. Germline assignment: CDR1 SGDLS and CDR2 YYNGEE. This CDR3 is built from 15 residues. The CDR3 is CASSEMAGGITEAFF. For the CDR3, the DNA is TGTGCCAGCAGCGAGATGGCAGGGGGAATCACTGAAGCTTTCTTT.

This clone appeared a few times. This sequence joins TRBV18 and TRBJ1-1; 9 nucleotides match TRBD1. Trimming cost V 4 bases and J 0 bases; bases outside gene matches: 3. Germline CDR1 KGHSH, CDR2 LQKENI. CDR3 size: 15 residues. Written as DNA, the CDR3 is TGTGCCAGCTCACAACAGGGGGCACTGAACACTGAAGCTTTCTTT. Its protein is CASSQQGALNTEAFF.

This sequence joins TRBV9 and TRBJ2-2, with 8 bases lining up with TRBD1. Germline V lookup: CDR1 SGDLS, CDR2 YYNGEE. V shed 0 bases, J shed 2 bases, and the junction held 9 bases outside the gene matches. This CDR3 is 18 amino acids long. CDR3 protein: CASSVDVWTGYNTGELFF. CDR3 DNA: TGTGCCAGCAGCGTAGATGTATGGACAGGGTATAACACCGGGGAGCTGTTTTTT.

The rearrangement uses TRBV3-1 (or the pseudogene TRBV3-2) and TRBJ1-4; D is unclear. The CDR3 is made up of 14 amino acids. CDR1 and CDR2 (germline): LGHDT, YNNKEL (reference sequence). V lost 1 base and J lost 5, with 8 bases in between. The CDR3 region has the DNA TGTGCCAGCAGCCAAGTGACGGGGAATGAAAAACTGTTTTTT. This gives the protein CASSQVTGNEKLFF.

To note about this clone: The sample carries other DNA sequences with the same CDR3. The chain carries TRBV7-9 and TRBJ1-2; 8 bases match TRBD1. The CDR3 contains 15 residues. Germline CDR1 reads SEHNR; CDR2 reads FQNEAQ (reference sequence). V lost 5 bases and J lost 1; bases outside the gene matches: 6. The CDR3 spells CASSPGQGHNYGYTF. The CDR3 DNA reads TGTGCCAGCAGCCCCGGACAGGGACATAACTATGGCTACACCTTC.

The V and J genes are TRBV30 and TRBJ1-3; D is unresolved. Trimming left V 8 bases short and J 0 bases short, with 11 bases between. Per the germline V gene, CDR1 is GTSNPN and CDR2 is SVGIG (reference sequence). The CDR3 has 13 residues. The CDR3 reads CAQMFRSGNTIYF. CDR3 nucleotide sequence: TGTGCCCAGATGTTTCGCTCTGGAAACACCATATATTTT.

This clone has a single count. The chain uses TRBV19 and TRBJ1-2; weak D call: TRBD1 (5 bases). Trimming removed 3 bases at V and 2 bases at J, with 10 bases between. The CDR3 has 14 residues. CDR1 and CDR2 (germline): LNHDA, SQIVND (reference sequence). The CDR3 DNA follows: TGTGCCAGTAGTATCGGGGAGGGGAACTATGGCTACACCTTC. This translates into CASSIGEGNYGYTF.

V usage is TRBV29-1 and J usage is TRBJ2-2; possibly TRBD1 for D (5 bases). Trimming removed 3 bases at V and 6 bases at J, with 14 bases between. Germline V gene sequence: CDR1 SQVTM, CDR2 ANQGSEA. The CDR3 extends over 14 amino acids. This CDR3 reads CSVDWGTEPGELFF. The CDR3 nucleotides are TGCAGCGTTGATTGGGGCACAGAGCCCGGGGAGCTGTTTTTT.

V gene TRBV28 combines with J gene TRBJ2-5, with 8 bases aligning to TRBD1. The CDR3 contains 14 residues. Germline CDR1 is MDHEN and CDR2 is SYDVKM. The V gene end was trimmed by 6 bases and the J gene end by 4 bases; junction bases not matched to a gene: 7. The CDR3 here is CASSRTGRGETQYF. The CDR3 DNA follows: TGTGCCAGCAGCCGGACAGGGCGTGGAGAGACCCAGTACTTC.

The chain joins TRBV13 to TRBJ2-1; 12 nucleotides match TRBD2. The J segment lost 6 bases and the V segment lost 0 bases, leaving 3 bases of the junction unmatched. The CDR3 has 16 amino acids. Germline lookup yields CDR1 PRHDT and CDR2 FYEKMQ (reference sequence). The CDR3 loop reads CASSLGLAGGPNEQFF. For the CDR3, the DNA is TGTGCCAGCAGCTTAGGTCTAGCGGGAGGGCCCAATGAGCAGTTCTTC.

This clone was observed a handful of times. The CDR3 region is CASSSSPTGRTEAFF. CDR3 nucleotide sequence: TGTGCCAGTAGTTCCTCCCCGACAGGGCGGACTGAAGCTTTCTTT. The chain recombines TRBV19 with TRBJ1-1; 7 bases agree with TRBD1. CDR1 is LNHDA and CDR2 is SQIVND in the germline V gene (reference sequence). The CDR3 consists of 15 residues. The ends lost 5 bases at V and 5 bases at J; junction bases unmatched: 11.

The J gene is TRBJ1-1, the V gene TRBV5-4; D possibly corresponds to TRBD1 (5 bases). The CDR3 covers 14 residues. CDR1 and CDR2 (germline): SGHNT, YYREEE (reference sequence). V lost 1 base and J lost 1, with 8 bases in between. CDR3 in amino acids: CASSLSDRNTEAFF. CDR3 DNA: TGTGCCAGCAGCTTGAGTGACAGGAACACTGAAGCTTTCTTT.

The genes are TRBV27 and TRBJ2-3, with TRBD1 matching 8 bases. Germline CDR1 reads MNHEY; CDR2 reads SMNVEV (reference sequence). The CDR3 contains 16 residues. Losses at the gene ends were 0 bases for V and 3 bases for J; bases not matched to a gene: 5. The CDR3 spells CASSLSQGAHTDTQYF. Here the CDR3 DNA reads TGTGCCAGCAGTTTATCGCAGGGGGCCCATACAGATACGCAGTATTTT.

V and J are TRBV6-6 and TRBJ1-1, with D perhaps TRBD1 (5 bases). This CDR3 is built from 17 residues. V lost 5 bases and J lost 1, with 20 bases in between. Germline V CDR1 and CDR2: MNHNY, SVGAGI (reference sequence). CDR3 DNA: TGTGCCAGCAGTCGGAGTGGTGGTGGGGGGTCGAACACTGAAGCTTTCTTT. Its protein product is CASSRSGGGGSNTEAFF.

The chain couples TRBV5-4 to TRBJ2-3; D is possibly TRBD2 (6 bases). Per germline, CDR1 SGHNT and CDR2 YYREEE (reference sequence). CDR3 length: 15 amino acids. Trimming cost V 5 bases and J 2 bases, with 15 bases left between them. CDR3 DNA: TGTGCCAGCAGTCCCCCCCGGGAGTTCACAGATACGCAGTATTTT. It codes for CASSPPREFTDTQYF.